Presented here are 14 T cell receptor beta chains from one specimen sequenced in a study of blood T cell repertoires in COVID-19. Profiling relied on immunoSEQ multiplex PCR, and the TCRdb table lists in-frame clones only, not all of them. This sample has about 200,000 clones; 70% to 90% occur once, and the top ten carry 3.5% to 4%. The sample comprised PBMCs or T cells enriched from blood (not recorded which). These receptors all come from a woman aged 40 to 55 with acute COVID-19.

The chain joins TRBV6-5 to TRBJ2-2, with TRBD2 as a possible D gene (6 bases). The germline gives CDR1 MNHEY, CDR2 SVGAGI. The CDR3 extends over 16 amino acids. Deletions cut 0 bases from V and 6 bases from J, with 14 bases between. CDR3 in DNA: TGTGCCAGCAGTTACTCGAAGGGACTTTTTTCCGGGGAGCTGTTTTTT. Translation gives CASSYSKGLFSGELFF.

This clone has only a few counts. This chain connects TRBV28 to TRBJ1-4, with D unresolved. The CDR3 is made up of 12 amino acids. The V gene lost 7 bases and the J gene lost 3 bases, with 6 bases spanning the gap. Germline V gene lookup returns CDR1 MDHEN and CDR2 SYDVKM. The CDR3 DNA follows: TGTGCCAGCAATCAGTCTAATGAAAAACTGTTTTTT. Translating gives CASNQSNEKLFF.

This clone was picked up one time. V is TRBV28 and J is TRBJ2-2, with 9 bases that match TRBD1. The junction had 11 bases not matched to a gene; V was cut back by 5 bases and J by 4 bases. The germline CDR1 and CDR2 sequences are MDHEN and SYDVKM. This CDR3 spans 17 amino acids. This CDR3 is CASSLPGQGSGTGELFF. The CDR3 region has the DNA TGTGCCAGCAGTCTTCCGGGACAGGGTTCGGGCACCGGGGAGCTGTTTTTT.

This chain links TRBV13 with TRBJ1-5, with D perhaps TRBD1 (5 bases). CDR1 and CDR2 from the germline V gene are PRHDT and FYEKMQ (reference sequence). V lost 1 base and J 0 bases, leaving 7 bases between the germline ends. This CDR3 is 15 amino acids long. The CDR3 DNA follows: TGTGCCAGCAGCTTAGCAGGGTTTAGCAATCAGCCCCAGCATTTT. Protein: CASSLAGFSNQPQHF. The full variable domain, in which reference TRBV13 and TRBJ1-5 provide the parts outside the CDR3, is AAGVIQSPRHLIKEKRETATLKCYPIPRHDTVYWYQQGPGQDPQFLISFYEKMQSDKGSIPDRFSAQQFSDYHSELNMSSLELGDSALYFCASSLAGFSNQPQHFGDGTRLSIL.

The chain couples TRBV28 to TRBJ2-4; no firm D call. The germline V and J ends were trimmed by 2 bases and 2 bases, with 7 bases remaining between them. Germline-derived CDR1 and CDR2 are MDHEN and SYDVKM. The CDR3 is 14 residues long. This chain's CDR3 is CASSLVHTKNIQYF. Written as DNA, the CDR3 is TGTGCCAGCAGTTTAGTACACACCAAAAACATTCAGTACTTC.

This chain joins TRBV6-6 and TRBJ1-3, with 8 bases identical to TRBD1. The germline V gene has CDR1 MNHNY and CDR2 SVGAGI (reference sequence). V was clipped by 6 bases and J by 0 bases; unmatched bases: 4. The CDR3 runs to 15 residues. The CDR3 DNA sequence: TGTGCCAGCAGAATCGGGACAGGCTCTGGAAACACCATATATTTT. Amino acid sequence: CASRIGTGSGNTIYF.

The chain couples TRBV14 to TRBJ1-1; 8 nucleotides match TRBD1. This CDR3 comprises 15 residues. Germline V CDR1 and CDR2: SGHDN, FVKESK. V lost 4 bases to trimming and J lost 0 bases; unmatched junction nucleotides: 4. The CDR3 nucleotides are TGTGCCAGCAGCCCTTTGACAGGGGTGAACACTGAAGCTTTCTTT. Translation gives CASSPLTGVNTEAFF.

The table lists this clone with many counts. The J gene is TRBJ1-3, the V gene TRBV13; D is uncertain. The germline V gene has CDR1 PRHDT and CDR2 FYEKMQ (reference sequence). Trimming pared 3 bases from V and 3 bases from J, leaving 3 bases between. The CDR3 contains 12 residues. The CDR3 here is CASSLSGNTIYF. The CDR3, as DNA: TGTGCCAGCAGCTTGAGTGGAAACACCATATATTTT.

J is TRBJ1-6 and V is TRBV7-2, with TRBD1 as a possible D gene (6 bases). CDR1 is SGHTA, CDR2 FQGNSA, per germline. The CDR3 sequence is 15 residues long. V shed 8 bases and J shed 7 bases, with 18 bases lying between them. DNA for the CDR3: TGTGCCAGCTTCCTAGGGGCAGGGGCGAATTCACCCCTCCACTTT. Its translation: CASFLGAGANSPLHF.

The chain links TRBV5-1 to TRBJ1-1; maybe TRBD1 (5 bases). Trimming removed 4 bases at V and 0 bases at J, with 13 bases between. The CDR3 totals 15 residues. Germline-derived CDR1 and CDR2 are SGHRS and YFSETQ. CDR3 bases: TGCGCCAGCAGCCCCGACAGTGCCATGAACACTGAAGCTTTCTTT. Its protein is CASSPDSAMNTEAFF.

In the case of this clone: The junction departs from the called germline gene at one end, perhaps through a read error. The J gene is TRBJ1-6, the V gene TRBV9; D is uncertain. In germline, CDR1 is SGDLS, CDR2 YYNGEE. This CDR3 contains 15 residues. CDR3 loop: CASSVGPSDNSPLHF. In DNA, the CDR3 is TGTGCCAGCAGCGTAGGGCCCTCCGATAATTCACCCCTCCACTTT.

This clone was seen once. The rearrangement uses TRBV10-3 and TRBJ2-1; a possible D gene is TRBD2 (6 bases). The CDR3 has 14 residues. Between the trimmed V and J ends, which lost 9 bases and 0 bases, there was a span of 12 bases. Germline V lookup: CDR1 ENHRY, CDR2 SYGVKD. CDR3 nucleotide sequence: TGTGCCATTGGGGGGACTCTCTCCTACAATGAGCAGTTCTTC. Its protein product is CAIGGTLSYNEQFF.

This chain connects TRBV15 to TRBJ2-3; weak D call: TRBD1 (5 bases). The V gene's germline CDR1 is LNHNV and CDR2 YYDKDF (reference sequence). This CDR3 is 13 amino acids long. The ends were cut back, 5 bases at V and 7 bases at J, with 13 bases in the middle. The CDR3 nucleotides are TGTGCCACCAGCTTGAGACCAGGGAATACGCAGTATTTT. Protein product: CATSLRPGNTQYF.

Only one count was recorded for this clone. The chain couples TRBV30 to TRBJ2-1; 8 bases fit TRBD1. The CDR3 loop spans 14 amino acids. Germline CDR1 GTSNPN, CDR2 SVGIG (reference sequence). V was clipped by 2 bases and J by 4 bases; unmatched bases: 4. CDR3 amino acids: CAWSKGQGYNEQFF. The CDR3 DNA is TGTGCCTGGAGTAAAGGACAGGGATACAATGAGCAGTTCTTC.